This T cell receptor beta chain was found in a study of cytomegalovirus exposure and HLA in healthy donors. Study-level background: Researchers found that under 90% of over 350 genotyped donors fell within the Caucasian-associated ancestry cluster. Study-level points and caveats: A few chains linked to CMV were shown in vitro to be specific for CMV antigens.

PCR involved 60 Vbeta and 13 Jbeta primers. Data came from immunoSEQ multiplex PCR; TCRdb stores just in-frame clones and leaves some out. This sample carries more than 95,000 clones, 60% to 85% of them seen once, and the ten largest clones take roughly 9.2%. The germline gives CDR1 MNHEY, CDR2 SMNVEV (reference sequence). V was pared by 3 bases and J by 3 bases, with 7 bases of the junction left unmatched. The CDR3 is made up of 16 amino acids. With respect to this clone: The target antigen is unknown.

The receptor comes from a woman in her 40s in good health and CMV-seropositive. Source material: PBMCs. The chain has TRBV27 and TRBJ2-3; 9 positions agree with TRBD1. CDR3 region: CASSFIGQGKTDTQYF. In nucleotides, the CDR3 is TGTGCCAGCAGTTTTATCGGACAGGGGAAAACAGATACGCAGTATTTT.